The clone carrying this TCR beta chain was seen once. Repertoires were generated with immunoSEQ multiplex PCR, while TCRdb's copy carries only in-frame clones and drops some. The repertoire holds approximately 60,000 clones, with 76% as singletons. The data stem from a study of T cell responses to AZD1222 COVID-19 vaccine. Trimming left V 2 bases short and J 10 bases short, with 15 bases between. Per germline, CDR1 SGHTA and CDR2 FQGNSA. The CDR3 has 14 residues. The receptor was derived from an adult in good health. The V call is TRBV7-2, the J call TRBJ2-1; D gene ambiguous. Here the sequenced sample was peripheral blood, taken on day 0 of AZD1222 vaccination. Written as DNA, the CDR3 is TGTGCCAGCAGCTTATGGGCACAACCCGGGGAGCAGTTCTTC. Residues: CASSLWAQPGEQFF.